Below are 11 T cell receptor beta chains sequenced from a single sample in a study of blood T cell repertoires in COVID-19 (TCRdb year 2020). The library was made by the immunoSEQ multiplex PCR assay. This immuneACCESS table, as held by TCRdb, lists in-frame sequences with V and J called but not all clones. Of the missing ones, under half trace to an unresolved V gene in checked studies; the others have no known cause. The sample includes about 180,000 clones, with approximately 88% observed a single time. The ten top clones hold about 4.1% of the sample. Sequenced material: peripheral blood. The receptor set was obtained from a woman younger than 45 with acute or convalescent COVID-19.

The chain combines TRBV6-6 with TRBJ1-1, with 7 bases lining up with TRBD1. V dropped 5 bases and J dropped 1; count of bases not matched to a gene: 4. The CDR3 is made up of 14 amino acids. Germline CDR1 and CDR2: MNHNY and SVGAGI (reference sequence). The CDR3 DNA reads as TGTGCCAGCAGTCAGGGACAGCCGAACACTGAAGCTTTCTTT. Its protein product is CASSQGQPNTEAFF.

The chain joins TRBV28 to TRBJ1-1; the match to TRBD1 covers 7 bases. The CDR3 has 14 residues. V gave up 5 bases and J gave up 4 bases; unmatched junction bases: 7. The germline CDR1 and CDR2 sequences are MDHEN and SYDVKM. CDR3 region: CASSVPTGSTEAFF. The CDR3 nucleotides are TGTGCCAGCAGTGTCCCGACAGGGAGCACTGAAGCTTTCTTT. The full variable domain, completed using reference TRBV28 and TRBJ1-1, is DVKVTQSSRYLVKRTGEKVFLECVQDMDHENMFWYRQDPGLGLRLIYFSYDVKMKEKGDIPEGYSVSREKKERFSLILESASTNQTSMYLCASSVPTGSTEAFFGQGTRLTVV.

V is TRBV2 and J is TRBJ2-1; D unclear. Per germline, CDR1 SNHLY and CDR2 FYNNEI. V lost 7 bases and J lost 4, with 5 bases in between. The CDR3 has 11 residues. For the CDR3, the DNA is TGTGCCAGCAACGGGTACAATGAGCAGTTCTTC. It specifies CASNGYNEQFF.

This clone came up once. The chain recombines TRBV21-1 with TRBJ1-1; the table gives TRBD1 as D, unverified against the DNA. TRBV21-1 corresponds to a pseudogene. The CDR3 has 15 residues. The CDR3 spells CASSTGDKMNTEAFF. In DNA, the CDR3 is TGTGCCAGCTCGACAGGGGATAAGATGAACACTGAAGCTTTCTTT.

The chain combines TRBV6-5 with TRBJ2-7, with 8 bases that match TRBD2. Unmatched junction bases numbered 2, after V lost 4 bases and J lost 6 bases. The CDR3 totals 12 residues. Germline CDR1 MNHEY, CDR2 SVGAGI. CDR3 loop: CASSFRGGEQYF. The CDR3 DNA reads as TGTGCCAGCAGTTTCCGGGGGGGCGAGCAGTACTTC.

The J gene is TRBJ2-7, the V gene TRBV6-5; possibly TRBD2 for D (6 bases). In germline, CDR1 is MNHEY, CDR2 SVGAGI. This CDR3 is 13 amino acids long. V shed 7 bases and J shed 2 bases, with 12 bases lying between them. The chain's CDR3 is CASTAEGTYEQYF. As DNA, the CDR3 is TGTGCCAGCACGGCGGAGGGAACCTACGAGCAGTACTTC.

J is TRBJ1-5 and V is TRBV28, with D perhaps TRBD1 (5 bases). Per germline, CDR1 MDHEN and CDR2 SYDVKM. Trimming removed 8 bases at V and 5 bases at J, with 13 bases between. CDR3 length: 13 amino acids. The CDR3 DNA is TGTGCCAGCCGGCAGGGCGGGGATCAGCCCCAGCATTTT. Amino acids: CASRQGGDQPQHF.

The V gene is TRBV2, the J gene TRBJ2-7, with D unresolved. Germline values: CDR1 SNHLY, CDR2 FYNNEI. The CDR3 consists of 12 residues. With 4 bases removed from V and 9 bases from J, the gap between germline ends came to 13 bases. This chain's CDR3 is CASSVGAGGQYF. DNA of the CDR3: TGTGCCAGCAGTGTCGGAGCCGGTGGGCAGTACTTC.

V usage is TRBV7-9 and J usage is TRBJ2-7, with a weak D call TRBD1 (6 bases). V shed 5 bases and J shed 4 bases, with 12 bases lying between them. This CDR3 region has 13 residues. Germline loops: CDR1 SEHNR, CDR2 FQNEAQ (reference sequence). CDR3: CASSVGQIYEQYF. The DNA of the CDR3 is TGTGCCAGCAGCGTCGGACAGATTTACGAGCAGTACTTC.

The chain carries TRBV4-1 and TRBJ2-3; a weak D match, TRBD2 (5 bases). CDR1 MGHRA and CDR2 YSYEKL come from the germline V gene. The germline V and J ends were trimmed by 8 bases and 4 bases, with 13 bases remaining between them. The CDR3 has 13 residues. The chain's CDR3 is CASSGSLADTQYF. The CDR3 DNA follows: TGCGCCAGCTCGGGATCGTTGGCAGATACGCAGTATTTT.

This clone was seen once. The rearrangement joins TRBV6-5 to TRBJ2-7, with 8 bases aligning to TRBD1. CDR1 and CDR2 (germline): MNHEY, SVGAGI. The ends lost 7 bases at V and 1 base at J; junction bases unmatched: 6. The CDR3 spans 14 residues. The CDR3 sequence is CASNRQGISYEQYF. Written as DNA, the CDR3 is TGTGCCAGCAACAGACAGGGGATTTCCTACGAGCAGTACTTC.